This entry lists 23 T cell receptor beta chains sequenced from one sample in a study of cytomegalovirus exposure and HLA in healthy donors. With 60 Vbeta and 13 Jbeta primers, the PCR was carried out. Sequencing was performed with immunoSEQ multiplex PCR; in TCRdb, only in-frame clones are kept and a portion is missing. The sample includes roughly 200,000 clones, 87% of them seen just once. Sequencing was carried out using PBMCs. All receptors derive from a boy aged 2 to 9 in good health and CMV-seronegative.

Of note for this clone: The same CDR3 arises from other DNA sequences in this sample as well. The V and J genes are TRBV2 and TRBJ2-7; D is perhaps TRBD1 (6 bases). The CDR3 consists of 12 residues. In germline, CDR1 is SNHLY, CDR2 FYNNEI. V was shortened by 5 bases and J by 3 bases, with 8 bases between the two germline ends. CDR3 in DNA: TGTGCCAGCAGTTTACAGGGCTACGAGCAGTACTTC. This codes for CASSLQGYEQYF. Filled out from reference TRBV2 and TRBJ2-7, the complete variable domain reads EPEVTQTPSHQVTQMGQEVILRCVPISNHLYFYWYRQILGQKVEFLVSFYNNEISEKSEIFDDQFSVERPDGSNFTLKIRSTKLEDSAMYFCASSLQGYEQYFGPGTRLTVT.

Comments on this clone: Within the sample, other DNA sequences also encode this same CDR3. The chain recombines TRBV28 with TRBJ1-4; D is unresolved. Germline V CDR1 and CDR2: MDHEN, SYDVKM. This CDR3 has 13 amino acids. Trimming stripped 2 bases from V and 8 bases from J, with 9 bases between. The CDR3 loop is CASSLQVDEKLFF. The DNA of the CDR3 is TGTGCCAGCAGTTTACAGGTTGACGAAAAACTGTTTTTT.

As concerns this clone: One end of the junction is discordant with germline, which a read error may explain. The chain joins TRBV6-1 to TRBJ1-3, with 7 bases matching TRBD1. Germline V gives CDR1 MNHNS, CDR2 SASEGT. The CDR3 loop spans 15 amino acids. CDR3 in amino acids: CASREGQVSGNTIYF. In DNA form, the CDR3 reads TGTGCCAGCAGGGAAGGACAGGTCTCTGGAAACACCATATATTTT.

Turning to this clone: Since the CDR3 does not end with the conserved phenylalanine or tryptophan, this likely comes from a read error. The chain uses TRBV25-1 and TRBJ1-6; 9 bases are shared with TRBD1. This CDR3 contains 14 residues. The germline V gene encodes CDR1 MGHDK and CDR2 SYGVNS. The V gene end was trimmed by 4 bases and the J gene end by 9 bases; junction bases not matched to a gene: 4. The CDR3, as DNA: TGTGCCAGCAGTGGGGGACAGGGTTTTTCACCCCTCCACCTT. This codes for CASSGGQGFSPLHL.

Regarding this clone: Within the sample, other DNA sequences also encode this same CDR3. The CDR3 DNA is TGTGCCAGCAGTGGAAGCCGGGACAACGAGCAGTACTTC. This gives the protein CASSGSRDNEQYF. The chain employs TRBV6-1 and TRBJ2-7, with a tentative D call TRBD1 (6 bases). The CDR3 spans 13 residues. Trimming shortened V by 4 bases and J by 5 bases, and 12 bases separated the two germline ends. Germline V CDR1 and CDR2: MNHNS, SASEGT.

The V and J genes are TRBV28 and TRBJ2-2; 8 nucleotides align to TRBD1. Germline loops: CDR1 MDHEN, CDR2 SYDVKM. The CDR3 covers 14 residues. V shed 5 bases, J shed 3 bases, and the junction held 2 bases outside the gene matches. The CDR3 DNA follows: TGTGCCAGCAGTGCGACAGGGGACACCGGGGAGCTGTTTTTT. This sequence encodes CASSATGDTGELFF.

There are a few counts of this clone. The chain combines TRBV6-7 with TRBJ1-5; perhaps TRBD1 as D (6 bases). TRBV6-7 is an open reading frame, and its role is uncertain. CDR3 length: 13 amino acids. The V end lost 5 bases, the J end lost 3 bases, and 8 bases lay between the germline ends. This CDR3 is CASSPGHNQPQHF. The CDR3 nucleotides read TGTGCCAGCAGTCCGGGACACAATCAGCCCCAGCATTTT.

The CDR3 reads CASSQSGQGPQPQHF. For the CDR3, the DNA is TGTGCCAGCAGCCAATCGGGACAGGGCCCTCAGCCCCAGCATTTT. V gene TRBV4-2 combines with J gene TRBJ1-5, with 9 bases matching TRBD1. V was pared by 2 bases and J by 6 bases, with 5 bases of the junction left unmatched. The CDR3 is 15 amino acids. From germline, CDR1 is LGHNA and CDR2 YNFKEQ.

CDR3 bases: TGTGCTAGTGGAAGAGCGGTGAACACTGAAGCTTTCTTT. This gives the protein CASGRAVNTEAFF. The rearrangement joins TRBV12-5 to TRBJ1-1; D uncertain. V was shortened by 6 bases and J by 0 bases, with 8 bases between the two germline ends. Germline V gene data show CDR1 as LGHNT and CDR2 as FRNRAP. This CDR3 is 13 amino acids long.

The chain links TRBV11-2 to TRBJ2-1; 7 bases align to TRBD2. CDR1 is SGHAT and CDR2 is FQNNGV in the germline V gene. The CDR3 totals 16 residues. V lost 5 bases to trimming and J lost 10 bases; unmatched junction nucleotides: 17. The DNA for the CDR3 is TGTGCCAGCAGCCTCTCGGCGGGAGCGTGGATGGACGAGCAGTTCTTC. As protein: CASSLSAGAWMDEQFF.

The V and J genes are TRBV28 and TRBJ2-3; TRBD2 aligns across 11 bases. Looked up from germline, CDR1 is MDHEN and CDR2 is SYDVKM. Germline trimming cut 0 bases from V and 3 bases from J; bases unmatched to any gene: 2. The CDR3 runs to 16 residues. This CDR3 is CASSLWTSGNTDTQYF. The DNA of the CDR3 is TGTGCCAGCAGTTTATGGACTAGCGGGAATACAGATACGCAGTATTTT.

A single count supports this clone. The chain has TRBV11-2 and TRBJ2-5, with D possibly TRBD2 on 6 matching bases. The CDR3 totals 14 residues. Germline CDR1 is SGHAT and CDR2 is FQNNGV. Trimming removed 5 bases at V and 5 bases at J, with 15 bases between. Here the CDR3 reads CASSPGRYLETQYF. In DNA, the CDR3 is TGTGCCAGCAGCCCGGGGAGGTATCTTGAGACCCAGTACTTC.

As DNA, the CDR3 is TGCGCCAGCAGCATGACAGGGACCACCGGGGAGCTGTTTTTT. Translating it yields CASSMTGTTGELFF. The chain combines TRBV5-1 with TRBJ2-2; 7 bases align to TRBD1. Germline loops: CDR1 SGHRS, CDR2 YFSETQ. The CDR3 contains 14 residues. Germline trimming cut 4 bases from V and 4 bases from J; bases unmatched to any gene: 4. Full variable domain (rest looked up from reference TRBV5-1 and TRBJ2-2): KAGVTQTPRYLIKTRGQQVTLSCSPISGHRSVSWYQQTPGQGLQFLFEYFSETQRNKGNFPGRFSGRQFSNSRSEMNVSTLELGDSALYLCASSMTGTTGELFFGEGSRLTVL.

The V and J genes are TRBV25-1 and TRBJ1-1, with TRBD1 matching 7 bases. CDR3 length: 16 residues. The J segment lost 1 base and the V segment lost 4 bases, leaving 9 bases of the junction unmatched. From germline, CDR1 is MGHDK and CDR2 SYGVNS. The CDR3: CASSAYSGGQNTEAFF. The DNA of the CDR3 is TGTGCCAGCAGTGCATATTCAGGGGGACAGAACACTGAAGCTTTCTTT. The full variable domain, completed using reference TRBV25-1 and TRBJ1-1, is EADIYQTPRYLVIGTGKKITLECSQTMGHDKMYWYQQDPGMELHLIHYSYGVNSTEKGDLSSESTVSRIRTEHFPLTLESARPSHTSQYLCASSAYSGGQNTEAFFGQGTRLTVV.

Only one count was recorded for this clone. The same CDR3 is also encoded by other DNA sequences in this sample. The V and J genes are TRBV7-9 and TRBJ1-1; D is undetermined. CDR1 SEHNR and CDR2 FQNEAQ come from the germline V gene (reference sequence). The CDR3 runs 13 residues. Trimming took off 1 base at V and 0 bases at J, with 3 bases between the two ends. The CDR3 loop is CASSLDMNTEAFF. The CDR3 DNA follows: TGTGCCAGCAGCTTAGACATGAACACTGAAGCTTTCTTT. The entire variable domain, with the rest obtained from reference TRBV7-9 and TRBJ1-1, is as follows: DTGVSQNPRHKITKRGQNVTFRCDPISEHNRLYWYRQTLGQGPEFLTYFQNEAQLEKSRLLSDRFSAERPKGSFSTLEIQRTEQGDSAMYLCASSLDMNTEAFFGQGTRLTVV.

The rearrangement links TRBV5-1 to TRBJ1-1, with TRBD1 identical over 10 bases. The CDR3 spans 15 residues. V was pared by 4 bases and J by 6 bases, with 9 bases of the junction left unmatched. Germline V gene lookup returns CDR1 SGHRS and CDR2 YFSETQ. In nucleotides, the CDR3 is TGCGCCAGCAGCAGTACCGGGACAGGGGACGCTGAAGCTTTCTTT. This translates into CASSSTGTGDAEAFF.

The CDR3 DNA reads as TGTGCCAGTAAGGAAGGAGCGGGAGTTGAGACCCAGTACTTC. This codes for CASKEGAGVETQYF. The rearrangement links TRBV19 to TRBJ2-5, with TRBD2 identical over 8 bases. This CDR3 has 14 amino acids. V dropped 7 bases and J dropped 5; count of bases not matched to a gene: 9. CDR1 is LNHDA and CDR2 is SQIVND in the germline V gene (reference sequence). Supplemented by reference TRBV19 and TRBJ2-5, the full variable domain reads DGGITQSPKYLFRKEGQNVTLSCEQNLNHDAMYWYRQDPGQGLRLIYYSQIVNDFQKGDIAEGYSVSREKKESFPLTVTSAQKNPTAFYLCASKEGAGVETQYFGPGTRLLVL.

This clone was observed once. J is TRBJ1-2 and V is TRBV29-1; tentatively, D is TRBD1 (5 bases). Germline CDR1 reads SQVTM; CDR2 reads ANQGSEA. The V and J ends lost 5 bases and 2 bases respectively, with 9 bases between them. There are 12 residues in the CDR3. This chain's CDR3 is CSVSTANYGYTF. In DNA, the CDR3 is TGCAGCGTTTCGACAGCGAACTATGGCTACACCTTC.

This clone was seen only once. V is TRBV28 and J is TRBJ2-7; D possibly corresponds to TRBD1 (6 bases). Germline lookup yields CDR1 MDHEN and CDR2 SYDVKM. With 4 bases removed from V and 4 bases from J, the gap between germline ends came to 14 bases. The CDR3 covers 14 residues. CDR3 in amino acids: CASSYGQGSYEQYF. Here the CDR3 DNA reads TGTGCCAGCAGTTACGGGCAGGGGTCTTACGAGCAGTACTTC.

V is TRBV7-2 and J is TRBJ2-7; 11 bases are a match to TRBD1. Germline trimming cut 5 bases from V and 6 bases from J; bases unmatched to any gene: 6. The CDR3 is made up of 14 amino acids. The germline V gene encodes CDR1 SGHTA and CDR2 FQGNSA. The DNA for the CDR3 is TGTGCCAGCAGCGTCCCCGGGACAGGGGGCGAGCAGTACTTC. Translated: CASSVPGTGGEQYF.

The J gene is TRBJ1-2, the V gene TRBV19, with 7 bases lining up with TRBD1. Per the germline V gene, CDR1 is LNHDA and CDR2 is SQIVND (reference sequence). The CDR3 is made up of 13 amino acids. V lost 3 bases and J lost 8; bases outside the gene matches: 6. For the CDR3, the DNA is TGTGCCAGTAGTATTTCCCGGGGACAGGGCTACACCTTC. Its protein product is CASSISRGQGYTF.

The rearrangement uses TRBV15 and TRBJ2-5; possible D gene TRBD1, 5 bases. The CDR3 has 15 amino acids. The germline V gene encodes CDR1 LNHNV and CDR2 YYDKDF (reference sequence). Trimming stripped 0 bases from V and 1 base from J, with 9 bases between. The CDR3 nucleotides read TGTGCCACCAGCAGAGATCGACAGCTCCAAGAGACCCAGTACTTC. Translated: CATSRDRQLQETQYF.

The chain couples TRBV10-3 to TRBJ2-5, with TRBD2 matching over 7 bases. The V gene's germline CDR1 is ENHRY and CDR2 SYGVKD. The CDR3 is made up of 13 amino acids. Trimming cost V 10 bases and J 1 base; bases outside gene matches: 6. CDR3 in amino acids: CATWGGTQETQYF. The CDR3 DNA reads as TGTGCCACCTGGGGGGGAACCCAAGAGACCCAGTACTTC.